This TCR beta chain stems from a study of blood T cell repertoires in COVID-19. Authors' methods: Estimates of nucleated cell counts were drawn from the amplification of reference gene primers. Profiled with immunoSEQ multiplex PCR; TCRdb holds only in-frame clones, not every one. Clonal size and the V and J genes are those of that table, whereas D and trimming came from the DNA. The sample lists fewer than 350,000 clones, about nine tenths occurring once. This clone was counted between two and nine times. The TCR sequence derives from a woman between 25 and 40 years old with COVID-19, enrolled during active disease. Sequences were obtained from peripheral blood.

The CDR3 DNA is TGTGCCAGCAGTCCTGGACAGGGGTTGAACACTGAAGCTTTCTTT. Residues: CASSPGQGLNTEAFF. The gene calls are TRBV27 and TRBJ1-1; 9 positions match TRBD1. CDR1 MNHEY and CDR2 SMNVEV come from the germline V gene (reference sequence). The CDR3 is 15 amino acids. Germline trimming cut 5 bases from V and 0 bases from J; bases unmatched to any gene: 4.